This T cell receptor (beta chain) is from a study of blood T cell repertoires in COVID-19. Study information: The analysed material was cDNA or gDNA that came from T cells, B-cell-depleted T cells, or PBMCs.

The CDR3 is 16 residues long. The ends lost 4 bases at V and 3 bases at J; junction bases unmatched: 7. Germline V gene lookup returns CDR1 SGHRS and CDR2 YFSETQ. Assay used: immunoSEQ multiplex PCR; TCRdb lists only in-frame clones, some missing. The sample has about 240,000 clones; more than 75% are singletons. Adults between about 18 and 89 years of age took part from approximately 24 US areas. This clone was observed a handful of times. The clonotype was recovered from a woman aged 40 to 50 with acute COVID-19. Sequencing was carried out using PBMCs or T cells enriched from blood (not recorded which). This chain uses TRBV5-1 with TRBJ1-6; 7 nucleotides align to TRBD1. The CDR3 nucleotides read TGCGCCAGCAGCCCGGGACAGCCGAGCTATAATTCACCCCTCCACTTT. It is translated as CASSPGQPSYNSPLHF.